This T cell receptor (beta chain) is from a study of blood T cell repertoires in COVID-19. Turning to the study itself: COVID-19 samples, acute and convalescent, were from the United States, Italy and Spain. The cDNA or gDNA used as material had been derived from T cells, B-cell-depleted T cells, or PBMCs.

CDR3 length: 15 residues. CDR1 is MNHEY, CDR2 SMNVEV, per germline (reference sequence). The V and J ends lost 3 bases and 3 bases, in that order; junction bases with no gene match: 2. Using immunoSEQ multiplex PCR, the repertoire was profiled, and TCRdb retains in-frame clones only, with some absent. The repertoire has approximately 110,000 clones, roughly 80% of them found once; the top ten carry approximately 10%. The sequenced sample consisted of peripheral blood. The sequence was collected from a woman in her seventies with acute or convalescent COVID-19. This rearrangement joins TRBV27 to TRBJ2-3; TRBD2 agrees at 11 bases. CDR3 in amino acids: CASSLRLAGTDTQYF. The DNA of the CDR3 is TGTGCCAGCAGTTTGAGACTAGCGGGAACAGATACGCAGTATTTT.